A selection of T cell receptor beta chains follows, all from one sample in a study of response to subunit inactivated influenza vaccine. TCRdb reprocessed the RT-PCR reads via MiXCR and lists one record per CDR3 protein. The table has 650,000 to 800,000 distinct CDR3 sequences, around 18% seen once. Specimen: PBMCs from blood, collected 5 days after vaccination. All receptors derive from a man aged 45-65 years who received an inactivated influenza vaccine. Each CDR3 is given with its conserved first and last residue. The D gene is left open where the match is weak. Clone size is not always given. Where it is, it says once, few, many or a class for expanded clones.

j_call clone_size d_call v_call cdr3_length cdr3_aa cdr3_nt
TRBJ1-5 few NA TRBV6-2/TRBV6-3 16 CASTGLQDLSNQPQHF TGTGCCAGCACCGGCCTACAGGATCTTAGCAATCAGCCCCAGCATTTT
TRBJ2-3 few TRBD1 TRBV12-3/TRBV12-4 15 CASSSQGVSTDTQYF TGTGCCAGCAGTTCTCAGGGGGTTAGCACAGATACGCAGTATTTT
TRBJ2-1 NA NA TRBV4-2 15 CASSLLEIRNNEQFF TGTGCCAGCAGCCTCTTAGAAATTCGGAACAATGAGCAGTTCTTC
TRBJ2-2 NA NA TRBV29-1 14 CSVKGTANTGELFF TGCAGCGTCAAAGGGACGGCGAACACCGGGGAGCTGTTTTTT
TRBJ2-7 many TRBD1 TRBV5-6 18 CASSFLLVDRGASYEQYF TGTGCCAGCAGCTTCCTGCTGGTGGACAGGGGCGCCTCCTACGAGCAGTACTTC
TRBJ1-1 NA NA TRBV20-1 15 CSARDWQAVRTEAFF TGCAGTGCTAGAGATTGGCAGGCTGTTCGTACTGAAGCTTTCTTT
TRBJ2-3 few NA TRBV11-2 15 CASSSFASFTDTQYF TGTGCCAGCAGCTCTTTCGCGAGCTTCACAGATACGCAGTATTTT
TRBJ2-1 few NA TRBV24-1 14 CATSVGDLYNEQFF TGTGCCACCAGTGTTGGGGACCTCTACAATGAGCAGTTCTTC
TRBJ2-1 few TRBD2 TRBV20-1 15 CSATILADSYNEQFF TGCAGTGCCACGATACTAGCGGACTCCTACAATGAGCAGTTCTTC
TRBJ2-3 many NA TRBV12-3/TRBV12-4 15 CASSFSRWGTDTQYF TGTGCCAGCAGTTTTAGTCGATGGGGCACAGATACGCAGTATTTT
TRBJ2-1 NA NA TRBV20-1 14 CSAPSSLLLNEQFF TGCAGTGCCCCGTCGAGCCTCCTTCTCAATGAGCAGTTCTTC
TRBJ2-1 few TRBD2 TRBV29-1 16 CSVEDLTSGLRGQQFF TGCAGCGTTGAAGATCTAACTAGCGGACTCCGTGGGCAGCAGTTCTTC
TRBJ2-1 NA TRBD2 TRBV5-1 16 CASSDGTSGRAEFQFF TGCGCCAGCAGCGACGGGACTAGCGGGAGGGCCGAGTTTCAGTTCTTC
TRBJ1-5 NA NA TRBV4-1 15 CASSQVAGLGQPQHF TGCGCCAGCAGCCAAGTCGCGGGGCTGGGTCAGCCCCAGCATTTT
TRBJ2-5 few TRBD2 TRBV9 16 CASSVAGREHGETQYF TGTGCCAGCAGCGTAGCGGGGCGGGAGCACGGCGAGACCCAGTACTTC
TRBJ1-1 NA NA TRBV4-1 17 CASSLQGPGGLNTEAFF TGCGCCAGCAGCCTCCAAGGACCCGGCGGGTTGAACACTGAAGCTTTCTTT
TRBJ2-3 many NA TRBV6-5 15 CASSYSRQRADTQYF TGTGCCAGCAGTTACTCGAGGCAGAGAGCAGATACGCAGTATTTT
TRBJ1-1 NA TRBD1 TRBV6-1 14 CASSAPTGDAEAFF TGTGCCAGCAGTGCGCCTACAGGGGACGCTGAAGCTTTCTTT
TRBJ2-7 few NA TRBV20-1 15 CSARFVRGLTYEQYF TGCAGTGCTAGGTTTGTTCGAGGGTTGACCTACGAGCAGTACTTC
TRBJ2-1 few NA TRBV7-2 16 CASSLGVSLPENEQFF TGTGCCAGCAGCCTCGGTGTGAGTCTACCCGAAAATGAGCAGTTCTTC
TRBJ2-2 NA TRBD2 TRBV12-3/TRBV12-4 16 CASRVSGGAKTGELFF TGTGCCAGCAGGGTTAGCGGGGGGGCTAAGACCGGGGAGCTGTTTTTT
TRBJ1-2 NA TRBD1 TRBV2 14 CASRRGQNNYGYTF TGTGCCAGCAGGAGGGGACAGAATAACTATGGCTACACCTTC
TRBJ2-1 NA TRBD2 TRBV24-1 17 CATSELRGTSGYNEQFF TGTGCCACCAGTGAGTTACGGGGGACTAGCGGCTACAATGAGCAGTTCTTC
TRBJ1-4 NA NA TRBV12-3/TRBV12-4 16 CASSFQGTSTNEKLFF TGTGCCAGCAGTTTTCAGGGGACATCAACTAATGAAAAACTGTTTTTT
TRBJ1-4 NA NA TRBV20-1 12 CIPNPTTEKLFF TGCATCCCGAACCCAACTACTGAAAAACTGTTTTTT
TRBJ2-1 NA TRBD2 TRBV6-1 13 CASRDRSGRVQFF TGTGCCAGCAGGGACCGTAGCGGGAGGGTGCAGTTCTTC
TRBJ2-7 few TRBD2 TRBV12-3/TRBV12-4 15 CASSSKRGSAYEQYF TGTGCCAGCAGTTCGAAGCGGGGGTCTGCCTACGAGCAGTACTTC